The 3 T cell receptor beta chains below all came from one sample that was sequenced in a study of CD8+ T cells in alopecia areata. cDNA serving as the sequencing template came from extracted, reverse transcribed RNA. Profiled with immunoSEQ multiplex PCR; TCRdb holds only in-frame clones, not every one. The sample contains about 180,000 clones, roughly 50% of which appear only once. The sample's treatment: oral pan-JAK inhibitor, 5-10 mg twice daily. The source was CD8+ T cells sorted from blood, collected at week 24, from a patient treated with tofacitinib. The source of these receptors is a human donor with alopecia areata.

The chain links TRBV6-1 to TRBJ2-7; maybe TRBD1 (6 bases). Looked up from germline, CDR1 is MNHNS and CDR2 is SASEGT. The CDR3 is 15 amino acids. With 3 bases removed from V and 0 bases from J, the gap between germline ends came to 12 bases. CDR3 coding DNA: TGTGCCAGCAGTGAGGACAGAACCTTCTCCTACGAGCAGTACTTC. It codes for CASSEDRTFSYEQYF.

V and J are TRBV30 and TRBJ1-1; D gene unclear. The CDR3 extends over 13 amino acids. V lost 1 base, J lost 1 base, and 7 bases lay in between. Germline V gene data show CDR1 as GTSNPN and CDR2 as SVGIG (reference sequence). CDR3 sequence reads: CAWSDLRNTEAFF. The CDR3 nucleotides read TGTGCCTGGAGTGACCTCAGGAACACTGAAGCTTTCTTT.

The chain has TRBV2 and TRBJ2-5; perhaps TRBD2 as D (6 bases). CDR1 and CDR2 (germline): SNHLY, FYNNEI. The CDR3 loop spans 13 amino acids. The germline V and J ends were trimmed by 6 bases and 1 base, with 9 bases remaining between them. For the CDR3, the DNA is TGTGCCAGCAGAATGGGGGGCCAAGAGACCCAGTACTTC. Translated: CASRMGGQETQYF.